The sequence of this TCR beta chain was determined in a study of blood T cell repertoires in COVID-19. Study details: Specimens from acute and convalescent COVID-19 originated in the United States, Italy and Spain.

Seattle's cohort entered during active infection and was followed longitudinally. The CDR3 spans 14 residues. The J segment lost 5 bases and the V segment lost 6 bases, leaving 9 bases of the junction unmatched. The V gene's germline CDR1 is MNHNS and CDR2 SASEGT. In the authors' methods: Nucleated cell number was recorded as an estimate derived from reference gene primer amplification. The repertoire was sequenced with immunoSEQ multiplex PCR; TCRdb's copy has only in-frame clones and lacks some. Clone size and the V and J calls come from that table; the DNA yielded D and trimming. Here the sample spans 300,000 to 400,000 clones, about 88% being singletons.

The receptor comes from a woman in her 70s with COVID-19, enrolled during active disease. What was sequenced was peripheral blood. The V and J genes are TRBV6-1 and TRBJ1-1; TRBD1 matches at 7 bases. The CDR3 region is CASSFGTALTEAFF. CDR3 DNA: TGTGCCAGCAGCTTCGGGACAGCTTTGACTGAAGCTTTCTTT.